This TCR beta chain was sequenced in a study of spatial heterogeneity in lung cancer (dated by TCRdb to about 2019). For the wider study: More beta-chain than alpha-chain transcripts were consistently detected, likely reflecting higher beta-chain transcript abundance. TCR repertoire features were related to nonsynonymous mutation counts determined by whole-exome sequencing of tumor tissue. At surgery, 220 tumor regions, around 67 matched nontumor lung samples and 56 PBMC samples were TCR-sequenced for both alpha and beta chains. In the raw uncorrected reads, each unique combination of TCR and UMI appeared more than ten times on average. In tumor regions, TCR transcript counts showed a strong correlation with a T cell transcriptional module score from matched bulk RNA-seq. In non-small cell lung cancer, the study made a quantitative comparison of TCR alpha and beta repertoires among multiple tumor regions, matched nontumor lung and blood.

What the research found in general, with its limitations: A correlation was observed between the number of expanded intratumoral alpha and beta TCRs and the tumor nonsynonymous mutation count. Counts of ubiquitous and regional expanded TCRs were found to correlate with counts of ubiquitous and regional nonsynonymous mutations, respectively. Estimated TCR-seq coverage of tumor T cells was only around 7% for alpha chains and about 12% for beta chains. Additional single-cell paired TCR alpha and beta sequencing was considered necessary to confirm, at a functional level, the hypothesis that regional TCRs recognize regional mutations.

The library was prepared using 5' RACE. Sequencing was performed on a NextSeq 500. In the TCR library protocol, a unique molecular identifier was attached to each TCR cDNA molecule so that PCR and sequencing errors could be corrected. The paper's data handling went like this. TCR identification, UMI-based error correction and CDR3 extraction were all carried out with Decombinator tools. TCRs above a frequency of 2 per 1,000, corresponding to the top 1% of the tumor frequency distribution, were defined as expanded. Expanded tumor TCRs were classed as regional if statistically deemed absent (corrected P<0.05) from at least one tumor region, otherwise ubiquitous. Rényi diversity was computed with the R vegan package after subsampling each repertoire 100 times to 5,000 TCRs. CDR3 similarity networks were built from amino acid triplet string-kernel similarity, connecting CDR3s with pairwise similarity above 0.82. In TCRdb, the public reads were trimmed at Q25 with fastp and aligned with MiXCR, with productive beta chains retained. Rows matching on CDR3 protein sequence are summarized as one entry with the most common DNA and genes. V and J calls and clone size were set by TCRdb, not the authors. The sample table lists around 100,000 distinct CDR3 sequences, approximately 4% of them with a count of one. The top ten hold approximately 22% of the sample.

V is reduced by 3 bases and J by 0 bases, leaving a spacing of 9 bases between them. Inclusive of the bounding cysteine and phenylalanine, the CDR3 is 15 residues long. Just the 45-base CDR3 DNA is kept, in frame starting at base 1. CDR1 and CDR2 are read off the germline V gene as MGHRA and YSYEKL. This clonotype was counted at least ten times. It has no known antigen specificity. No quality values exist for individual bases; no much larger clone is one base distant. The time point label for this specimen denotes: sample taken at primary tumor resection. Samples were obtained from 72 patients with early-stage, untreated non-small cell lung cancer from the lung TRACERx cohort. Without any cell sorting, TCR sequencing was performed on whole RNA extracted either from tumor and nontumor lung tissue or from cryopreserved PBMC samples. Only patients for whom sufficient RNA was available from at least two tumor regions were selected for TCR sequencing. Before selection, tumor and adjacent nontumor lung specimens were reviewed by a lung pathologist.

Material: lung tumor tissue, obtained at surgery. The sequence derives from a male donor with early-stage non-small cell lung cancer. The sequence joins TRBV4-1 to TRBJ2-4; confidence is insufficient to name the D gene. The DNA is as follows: TGCGCCAGCAGCCACACTGACTTAGCCAAAAACATTCAGTACTTC. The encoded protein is CASSHTDLAKNIQYF.